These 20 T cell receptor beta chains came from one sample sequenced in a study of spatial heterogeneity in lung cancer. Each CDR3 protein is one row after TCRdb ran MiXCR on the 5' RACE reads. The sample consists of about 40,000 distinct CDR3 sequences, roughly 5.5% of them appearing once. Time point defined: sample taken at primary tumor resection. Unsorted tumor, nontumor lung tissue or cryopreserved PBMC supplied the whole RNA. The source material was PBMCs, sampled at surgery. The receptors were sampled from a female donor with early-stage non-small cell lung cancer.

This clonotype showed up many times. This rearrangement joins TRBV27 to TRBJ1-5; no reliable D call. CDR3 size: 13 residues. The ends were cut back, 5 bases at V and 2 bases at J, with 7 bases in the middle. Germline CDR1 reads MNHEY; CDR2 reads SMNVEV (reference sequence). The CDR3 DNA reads TGTGCCAGCAGTATTTTCGGCAATCAGCCCCAGCATTTT. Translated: CASSIFGNQPQHF.

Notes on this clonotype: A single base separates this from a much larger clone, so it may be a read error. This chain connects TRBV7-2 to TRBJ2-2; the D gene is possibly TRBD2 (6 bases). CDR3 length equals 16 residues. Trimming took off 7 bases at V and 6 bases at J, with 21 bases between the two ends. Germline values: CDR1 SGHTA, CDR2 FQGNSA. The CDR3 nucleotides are TGTACCAGCACTAAATCGTGGGGTAGCGGTCCCGGGGAGCTGTTTTTT. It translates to CTSTKSWGSGPGELFF.

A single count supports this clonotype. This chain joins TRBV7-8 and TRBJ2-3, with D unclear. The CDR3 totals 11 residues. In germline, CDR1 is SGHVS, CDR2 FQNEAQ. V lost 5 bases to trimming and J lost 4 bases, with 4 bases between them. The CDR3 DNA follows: TGTGCCAGCAGCAAACCAGATACGCAGTATTTT. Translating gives CASSKPDTQYF.

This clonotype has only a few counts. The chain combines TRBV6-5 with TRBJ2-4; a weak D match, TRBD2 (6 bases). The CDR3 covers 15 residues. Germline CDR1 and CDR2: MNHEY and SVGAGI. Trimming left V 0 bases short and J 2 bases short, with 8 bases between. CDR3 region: CASSYSGGTKNIQYF. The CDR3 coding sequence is TGTGCCAGCAGTTACTCGGGGGGAACCAAAAACATTCAGTACTTC.

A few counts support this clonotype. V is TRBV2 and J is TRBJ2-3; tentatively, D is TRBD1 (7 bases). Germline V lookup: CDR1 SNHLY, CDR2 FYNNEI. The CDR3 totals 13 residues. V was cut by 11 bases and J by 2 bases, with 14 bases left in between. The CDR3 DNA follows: TGTGCCGGACGGGGGACAGCCACAGATACGCAGTATTTT. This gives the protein CAGRGTATDTQYF.

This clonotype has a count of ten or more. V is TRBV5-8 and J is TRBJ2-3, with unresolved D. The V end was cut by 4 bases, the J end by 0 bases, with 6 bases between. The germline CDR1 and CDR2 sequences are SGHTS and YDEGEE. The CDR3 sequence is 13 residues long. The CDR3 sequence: CASSPYSTDTQYF. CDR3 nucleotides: TGTGCCAGCAGCCCCTATAGCACAGATACGCAGTATTTT.

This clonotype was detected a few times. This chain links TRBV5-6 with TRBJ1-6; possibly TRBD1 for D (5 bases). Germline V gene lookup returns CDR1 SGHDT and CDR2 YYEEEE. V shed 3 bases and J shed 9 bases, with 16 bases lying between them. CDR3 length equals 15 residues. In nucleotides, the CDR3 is TGTGCCAGCAGCTACTTGACAGAGAGACCTTCACCCCTCCACTTT. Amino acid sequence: CASSYLTERPSPLHF.

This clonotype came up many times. DNA of the CDR3: TGCGCCAGCAGCCAAGAGTTGGCGGGGGGCCGCTACGAGCAGTACTTC. It encodes CASSQELAGGRYEQYF. V gene TRBV4-3 combines with J gene TRBJ2-7; 8 nucleotides agree with TRBD2. The CDR3 has 16 residues. From germline, CDR1 is LGHNA and CDR2 YSLEER. With 0 bases clipped from V and 3 bases from J, the junction kept 7 bases outside the gene matches.

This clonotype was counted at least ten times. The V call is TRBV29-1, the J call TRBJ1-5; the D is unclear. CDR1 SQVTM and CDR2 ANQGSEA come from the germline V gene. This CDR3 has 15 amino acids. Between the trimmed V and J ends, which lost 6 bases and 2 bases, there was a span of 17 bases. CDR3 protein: CSVADGVLGNQPQHF. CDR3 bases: TGCAGCGTGGCCGACGGTGTGCTAGGCAATCAGCCCCAGCATTTT. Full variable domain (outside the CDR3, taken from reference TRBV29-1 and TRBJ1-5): SAVISQKPSRDICQRGTSLTIQCQVDSQVTMMFWYRQQPGQSLTLIATANQGSEATYESGFVIDKFPISRPNLTFSTLTVSNMSPEDSSIYLCSVADGVLGNQPQHFGDGTRLSIL.

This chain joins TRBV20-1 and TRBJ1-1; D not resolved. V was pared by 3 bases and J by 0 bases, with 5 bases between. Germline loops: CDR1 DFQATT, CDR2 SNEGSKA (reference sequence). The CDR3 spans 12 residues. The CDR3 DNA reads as TGCAGTGCTAGGAGTCTGAACACTGAAGCTTTCTTT. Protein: CSARSLNTEAFF.

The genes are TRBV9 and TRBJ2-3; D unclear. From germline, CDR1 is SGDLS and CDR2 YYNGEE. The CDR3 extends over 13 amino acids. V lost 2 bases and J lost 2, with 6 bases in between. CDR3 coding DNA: TGTGCCAGCAGCGTCCTAGACACAGATACGCAGTATTTT. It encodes CASSVLDTDTQYF.

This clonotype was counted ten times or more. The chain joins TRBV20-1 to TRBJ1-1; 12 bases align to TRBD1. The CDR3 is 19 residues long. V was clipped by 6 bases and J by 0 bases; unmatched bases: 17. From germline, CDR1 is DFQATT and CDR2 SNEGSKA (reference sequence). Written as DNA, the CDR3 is TGCAGTGCCACATTGCCGGGACAGGGGGCATTTTGGATGAACACTGAAGCTTTCTTT. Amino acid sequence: CSATLPGQGAFWMNTEAFF.

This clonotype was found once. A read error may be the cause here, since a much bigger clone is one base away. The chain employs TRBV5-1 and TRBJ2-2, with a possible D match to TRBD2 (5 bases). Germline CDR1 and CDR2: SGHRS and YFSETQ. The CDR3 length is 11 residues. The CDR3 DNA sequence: TGCGCCAGCAGCATCTCCGGGGAGCTGTTATTT. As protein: CASSISGELLF.

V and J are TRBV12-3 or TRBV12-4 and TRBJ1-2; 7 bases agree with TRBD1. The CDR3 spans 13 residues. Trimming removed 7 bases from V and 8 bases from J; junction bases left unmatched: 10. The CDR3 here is CASTRRQGPGYTF. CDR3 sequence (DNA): TGTGCCAGCACCAGGCGACAGGGACCCGGCTACACCTTC.

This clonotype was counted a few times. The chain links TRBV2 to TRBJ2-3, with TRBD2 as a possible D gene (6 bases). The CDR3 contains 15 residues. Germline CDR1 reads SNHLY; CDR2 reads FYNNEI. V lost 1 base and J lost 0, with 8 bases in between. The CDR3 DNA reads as TGTGCCAGCAGTGAAGTGGGGACTAGCACAGATACGCAGTATTTT. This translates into CASSEVGTSTDTQYF.

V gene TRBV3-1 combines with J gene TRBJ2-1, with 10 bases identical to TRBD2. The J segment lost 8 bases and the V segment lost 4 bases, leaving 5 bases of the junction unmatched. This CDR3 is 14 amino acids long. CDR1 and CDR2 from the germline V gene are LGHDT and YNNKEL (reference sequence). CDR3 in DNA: TGTGCCAGCAGCCCCCGGCTAGCGGGGGATGAGCAGTTCTTC. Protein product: CASSPRLAGDEQFF.

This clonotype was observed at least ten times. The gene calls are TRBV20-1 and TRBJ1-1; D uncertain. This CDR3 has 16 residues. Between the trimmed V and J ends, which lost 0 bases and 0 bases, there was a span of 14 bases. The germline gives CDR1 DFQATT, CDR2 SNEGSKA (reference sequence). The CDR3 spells CSARDPPDPMNTEAFF. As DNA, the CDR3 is TGCAGTGCTAGAGATCCCCCGGACCCAATGAACACTGAAGCTTTCTTT.

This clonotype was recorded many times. The CDR3 protein is CASSAGLAGFGEQYF. CDR3 coding DNA: TGCGCCAGCAGCGCGGGACTAGCGGGTTTCGGGGAGCAGTACTTC. This chain uses TRBV5-1 with TRBJ2-7, with 12 bases identical to TRBD2. This CDR3 has 15 residues. V trimming: 4 bases; J trimming: 7 bases; junction bases outside the gene matches: 9. Germline values: CDR1 SGHRS, CDR2 YFSETQ.

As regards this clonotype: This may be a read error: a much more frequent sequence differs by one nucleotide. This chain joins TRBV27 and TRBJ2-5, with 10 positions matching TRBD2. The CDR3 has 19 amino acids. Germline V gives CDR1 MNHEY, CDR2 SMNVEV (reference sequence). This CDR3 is CAGSYIAGSTSGVQETQYF. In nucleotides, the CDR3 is TGTGCCGGCAGTTATATCGCCGGTAGTACTAGCGGGGTACAAGAGACCCAGTACTTC.

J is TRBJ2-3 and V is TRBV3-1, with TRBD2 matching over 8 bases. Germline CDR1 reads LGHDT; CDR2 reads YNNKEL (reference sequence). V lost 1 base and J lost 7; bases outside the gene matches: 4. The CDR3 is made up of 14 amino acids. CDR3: CASSQAGGLNTQYF. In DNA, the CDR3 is TGTGCCAGCAGCCAAGCGGGGGGGTTAAATACGCAGTATTTT.